The 16 T cell receptor beta chains given below trace back to one sample, sequenced in a study of shared clonotypes between healthy human individuals (TCRdb year 2020). Libraries were made using the immunoSEQ multiplex PCR assay. This is the immuneACCESS table as TCRdb keeps it, with only in-frame sequences that have V and J called. A part of the clones is gone; compared with another copy, unresolved V genes explain less than half, and the rest is unexplained. In this sample the table shows some 2,000,000 clones, approximately 94% of which occur a single time. The ten largest clones capture approximately 1.2% of the sample. CD8 naive samples consisted of CD45RO-negative cells that were positively selected for CCR7, yielding a CD45RA+CCR7+ population without TemRA cells. The sample taken for sequencing was naive CD8+ T cells sorted from blood. This specimen's cell subset or site label, per the study, means: CD45RA+CCR7+. These receptors all come from a man aged 18 to 35 in good health.

This sequence joins TRBV7-2 and TRBJ2-7; 8 positions match TRBD1. The CDR3 extends over 17 amino acids. The V and J ends lost 4 bases and 5 bases, in that order; junction bases with no gene match: 16. The germline CDR1 and CDR2 sequences are SGHTA and FQGNSA. The CDR3 loop is CASSSPERTGISNEQYF. The DNA of the CDR3 is TGTGCCAGCAGCTCACCAGAAAGGACAGGGATCAGCAACGAGCAGTACTTC.

V gene TRBV9 combines with J gene TRBJ2-7; 10 bases align to TRBD2. CDR3 length: 14 residues. The V gene's germline CDR1 is SGDLS and CDR2 YYNGEE. The ends lost 3 bases at V and 5 bases at J; junction bases unmatched: 5. CDR3 protein: CASSARGTSDEQYF. The CDR3 DNA is TGTGCCAGCAGCGCTAGGGGGACTAGCGACGAGCAGTACTTC.

The chain couples TRBV10-3 to TRBJ2-1; D gene ambiguous. CDR3 length: 14 amino acids. The V gene lost 3 bases and the J gene lost 5 bases, with 11 bases spanning the gap. In germline, CDR1 is ENHRY, CDR2 SYGVKD. The CDR3 reads CAISDWLGDNEQFF. For the CDR3, the DNA is TGTGCCATCAGTGATTGGCTAGGAGACAATGAGCAGTTCTTC.

This chain joins TRBV7-9 and TRBJ1-4, with 8 positions matching TRBD1. Germline V lookup: CDR1 SEHNR, CDR2 FQNEAQ (reference sequence). V lost 4 bases, J lost 7 bases, and 5 bases stayed unmatched. This CDR3 region has 14 residues. The DNA for the CDR3 is TGTGCCAGCAGCTCTGCGACAGGGGTTGAAAAACTGTTTTTT. Protein sequence: CASSSATGVEKLFF.

The genes are TRBV10-2 and TRBJ2-7, with 11 positions matching TRBD2. Germline lookup yields CDR1 WSHSY and CDR2 SAAADI. V gave up 3 bases and J gave up 1 base; unmatched junction bases: 2. CDR3 size: 15 residues. As DNA, the CDR3 is TGCGCCAGCAGTGAATCTAGCGGGGGGTCCTACGAGCAGTACTTC. This encodes CASSESSGGSYEQYF.

The chain couples TRBV28 to TRBJ2-3, with D uncertain. This CDR3 spans 16 amino acids. Per germline, CDR1 MDHEN and CDR2 SYDVKM. Trimming pared 4 bases from V and 4 bases from J, leaving 18 bases between. In DNA form, the CDR3 reads TGTGCCAGCAGTTCCCCCCCTTACCCAGCGTCAGATACGCAGTATTTT. Translating gives CASSSPPYPASDTQYF.

The V call is TRBV11-2, the J call TRBJ1-4, with unresolved D. V was clipped by 8 bases and J by 0 bases, with 7 bases between them. Per the germline V gene, CDR1 is SGHAT and CDR2 is FQNNGV. The CDR3 is 13 amino acids. CDR3 sequence (DNA): TGTGCCAGCCTAGGAGCAACTAATGAAAAACTGTTTTTT. The encoded protein is CASLGATNEKLFF.

J is TRBJ2-7 and V is TRBV5-8; D perhaps matches TRBD1 (7 bases). The ends were cut back, 5 bases at V and 4 bases at J, with 13 bases in the middle. From germline, CDR1 is SGHTS and CDR2 YDEGEE. The CDR3 loop spans 13 amino acids. The CDR3 coding sequence is TGTGCCAGCAGACAGACAGGGACTTACGAGCAGTACTTC. Translated, it gives CASRQTGTYEQYF.

The J gene is TRBJ1-2, the V gene TRBV19; D not certain. The CDR3 totals 13 residues. Trimming stripped 3 bases from V and 4 bases from J, with 9 bases between. Germline loops: CDR1 LNHDA, CDR2 SQIVND (reference sequence). DNA for the CDR3: TGTGCCAGTAGTATCGCAGACTTCTATGGCTACACCTTC. This encodes CASSIADFYGYTF.

The chain joins TRBV29-1 to TRBJ1-2; TRBD1 matches at 7 bases. CDR1 and CDR2 (germline): SQVTM, ANQGSEA. There are 13 residues in the CDR3. Losses at the gene ends were 3 bases for V and 4 bases for J; bases not matched to a gene: 5. As DNA, the CDR3 is TGCAGCGTTGAGGAGGGGGCTTCCTATGGCTACACCTTC. Encoded protein: CSVEEGASYGYTF.

The J gene is TRBJ2-2, the V gene TRBV7-9; TRBD1 is a possible D gene (7 bases). Germline loops: CDR1 SEHNR, CDR2 FQNEAQ (reference sequence). Trimming left V 4 bases short and J 6 bases short, with 12 bases between. The CDR3 length is 14 residues. The CDR3 nucleotides read TGTGCCAGCAGCTCTCAGGGGGACTCCGGGGAGCTGTTTTTT. This codes for CASSSQGDSGELFF. The full variable domain, in which reference TRBV7-9 and TRBJ2-2 provide the parts outside the CDR3, is DTGVSQNPRHKITKRGQNVTFRCDPISEHNRLYWYRQTLGQGPEFLTYFQNEAQLEKSRLLSDRFSAERPKGSFSTLEIQRTEQGDSAMYLCASSSQGDSGELFFGEGSRLTVL.

With respect to this clone: The same CDR3 can be traced to other DNA sequences in this sample. The chain recombines TRBV28 with TRBJ2-2, with 8 bases aligning to TRBD1. The CDR3 sequence is 14 residues long. V lost 5 bases to trimming and J lost 5 bases; unmatched junction nucleotides: 4. The germline V gene encodes CDR1 MDHEN and CDR2 SYDVKM. This chain's CDR3 is CASSKTGDTGELFF. CDR3 bases: TGTGCCAGCAGTAAGACAGGGGATACCGGGGAGCTGTTTTTT.

J is TRBJ2-1 and V is TRBV30; D gene uncertain. Germline V CDR1 and CDR2: GTSNPN, SVGIG (reference sequence). V shed 2 bases and J shed 2 bases, with 7 bases lying between them. The CDR3 contains 13 residues. CDR3 sequence (DNA): TGTGCCTGGAGTCTAGGGCCCTACAATGAGCAGTTCTTC. Protein product: CAWSLGPYNEQFF.

The chain employs TRBV27 and TRBJ2-3; D not certain. Trimming shortened V by 6 bases and J by 0 bases, and 13 bases separated the two germline ends. The germline CDR1 and CDR2 sequences are MNHEY and SMNVEV (reference sequence). The CDR3 has 15 residues. The DNA of the CDR3 is TGTGCCAGCAGAAGCCTCAGCCCCAGCACAGATACGCAGTATTTT. The encoded protein is CASRSLSPSTDTQYF.

This clone was seen a single time. This rearrangement joins TRBV5-8 to TRBJ2-7, with D perhaps TRBD1 (5 bases). This CDR3 spans 13 amino acids. CDR1 is SGHTS, CDR2 YDEGEE, per germline. Trimming left V 4 bases short and J 3 bases short, with 11 bases between. The CDR3 loop reads CASSLTEYYEQYF. The CDR3 nucleotides read TGTGCCAGCAGCCTGACAGAGTACTACGAGCAGTACTTC.

Notes on this clone: This same CDR3 is encoded by further DNA sequences in the sample. The genes are TRBV28 and TRBJ2-7; D is uncertain. The V end lost 2 bases, the J end lost 2 bases, and 10 bases lay between the germline ends. The CDR3 has 14 amino acids. CDR1 is MDHEN and CDR2 is SYDVKM in the germline V gene. CDR3 protein: CASSLTGSTYEQYF. The CDR3 DNA reads as TGTGCCAGCAGTTTAACCGGGTCCACCTACGAGCAGTACTTC.